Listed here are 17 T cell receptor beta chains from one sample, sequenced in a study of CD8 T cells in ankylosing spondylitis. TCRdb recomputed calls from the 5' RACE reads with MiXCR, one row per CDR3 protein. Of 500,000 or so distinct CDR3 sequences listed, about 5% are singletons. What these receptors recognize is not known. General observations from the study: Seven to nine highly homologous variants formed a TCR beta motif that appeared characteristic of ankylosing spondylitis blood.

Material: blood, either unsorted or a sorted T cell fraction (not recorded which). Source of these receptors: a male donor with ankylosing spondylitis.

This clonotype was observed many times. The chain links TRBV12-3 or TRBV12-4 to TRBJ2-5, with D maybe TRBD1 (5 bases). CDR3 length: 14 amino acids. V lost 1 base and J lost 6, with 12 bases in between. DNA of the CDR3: TGTGCCAGCAGTTTAGAAGGAAGGGGAAAGACCCAGTACTTC. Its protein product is CASSLEGRGKTQYF.

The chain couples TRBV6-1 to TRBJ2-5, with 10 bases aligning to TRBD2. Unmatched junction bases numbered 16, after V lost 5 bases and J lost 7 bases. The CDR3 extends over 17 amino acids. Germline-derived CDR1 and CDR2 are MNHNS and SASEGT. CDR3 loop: CASSRDRLAGGVGTQYF. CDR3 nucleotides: TGTGCCAGCAGTAGGGACCGACTAGCGGGTGGAGTCGGGACCCAGTACTTC.

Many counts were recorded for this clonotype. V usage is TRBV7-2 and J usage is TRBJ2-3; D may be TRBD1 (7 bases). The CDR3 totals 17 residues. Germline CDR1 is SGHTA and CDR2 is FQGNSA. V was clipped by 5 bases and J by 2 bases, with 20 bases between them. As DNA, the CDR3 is TGTGCCAGCAGCGGCTACGGAGGGGGCGGAAACACAGATACGCAGTATTTT. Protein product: CASSGYGGGGNTDTQYF.

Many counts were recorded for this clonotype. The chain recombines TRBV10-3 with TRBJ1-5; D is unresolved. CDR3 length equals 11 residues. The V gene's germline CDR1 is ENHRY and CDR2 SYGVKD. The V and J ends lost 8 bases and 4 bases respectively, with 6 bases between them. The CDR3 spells CAIRRNQPQHF. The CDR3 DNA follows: TGTGCCATCCGGAGAAATCAGCCCCAGCATTTT.

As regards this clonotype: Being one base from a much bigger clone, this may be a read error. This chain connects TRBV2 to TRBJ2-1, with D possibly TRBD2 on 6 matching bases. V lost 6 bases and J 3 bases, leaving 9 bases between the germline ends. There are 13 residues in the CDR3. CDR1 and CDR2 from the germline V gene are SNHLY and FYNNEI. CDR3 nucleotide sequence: TGTGCCAGCAGGGTGACTAGCTACAATGAGCAGTTCTTC. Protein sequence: CASRVTSYNEQFF.

The CDR3 DNA follows: TGCAGTGCAAGGGACAGGATTTCTGCTGAAAAACTGTTTTTT. It is translated as CSARDRISAEKLFF. The chain is built from TRBV20-1 and TRBJ1-4; 8 bases are a match to TRBD1. V was clipped by 6 bases and J by 7 bases; unmatched bases: 10. CDR3 length equals 14 residues. Germline CDR1 and CDR2: DFQATT and SNEGSKA (reference sequence).

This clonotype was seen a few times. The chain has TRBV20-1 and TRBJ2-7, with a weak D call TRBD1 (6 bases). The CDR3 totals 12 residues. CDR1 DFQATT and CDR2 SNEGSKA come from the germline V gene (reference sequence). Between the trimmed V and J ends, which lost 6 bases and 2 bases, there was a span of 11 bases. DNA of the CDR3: TGCAGTGCCCGCAGGGGAACCTACGAGCAGTACTTC. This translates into CSARRGTYEQYF.

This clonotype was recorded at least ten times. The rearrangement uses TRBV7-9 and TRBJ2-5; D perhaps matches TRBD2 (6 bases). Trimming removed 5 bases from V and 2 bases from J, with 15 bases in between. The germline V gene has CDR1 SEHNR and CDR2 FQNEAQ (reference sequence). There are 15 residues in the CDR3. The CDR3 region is CASSPGLAYQETQYF. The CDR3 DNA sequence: TGTGCCAGCAGCCCAGGGCTAGCGTATCAAGAGACCCAGTACTTC.

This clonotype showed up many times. The CDR3 coding sequence is TGCAGTGCTACCCGACTAGCTCGGTCCTACGAGCAGTACTTC. This sequence encodes CSATRLARSYEQYF. The chain couples TRBV20-1 to TRBJ2-7, with 7 bases fitting TRBD2. Looked up from germline, CDR1 is DFQATT and CDR2 is SNEGSKA (reference sequence). This CDR3 has 14 amino acids. V was pared by 4 bases and J by 1 base, with 7 bases of the junction left unmatched.

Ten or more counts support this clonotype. The chain's CDR3 is CASSPRTGPLLGEQYF. DNA for the CDR3: TGTGCCAGCAGCCCCCGGACAGGACCTCTTCTGGGCGAGCAGTACTTC. The chain joins TRBV7-9 to TRBJ2-7, with 7 bases matching TRBD1. The length of the CDR3 is 16 residues. Germline V gene data show CDR1 as SEHNR and CDR2 as FQNEAQ (reference sequence). The J segment lost 6 bases and the V segment lost 5 bases, leaving 16 bases of the junction unmatched.

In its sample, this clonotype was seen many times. CDR3 nucleotide sequence: TGCAGTGCTAGCGAAGGGGATCAGCCCCAGCATTTT. Protein sequence: CSASEGDQPQHF. This chain uses TRBV20-1 with TRBJ1-5; tentative D call: TRBD1 (5 bases). Germline-derived CDR1 and CDR2 are DFQATT and SNEGSKA (reference sequence). With 3 bases removed from V and 5 bases from J, the gap between germline ends came to 8 bases. The CDR3 is 12 amino acids.

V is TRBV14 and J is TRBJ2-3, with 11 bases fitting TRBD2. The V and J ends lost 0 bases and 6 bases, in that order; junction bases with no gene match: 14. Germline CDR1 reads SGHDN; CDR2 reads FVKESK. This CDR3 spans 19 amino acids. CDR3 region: CASSQEEEYASGGPDTQYF. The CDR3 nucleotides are TGTGCCAGCAGCCAAGAGGAAGAATATGCTAGCGGGGGGCCGGATACGCAGTATTTT.

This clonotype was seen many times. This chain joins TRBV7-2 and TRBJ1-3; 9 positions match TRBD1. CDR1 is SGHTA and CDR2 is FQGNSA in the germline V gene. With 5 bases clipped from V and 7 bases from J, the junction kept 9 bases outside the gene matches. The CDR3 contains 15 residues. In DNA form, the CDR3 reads TGTGCCAGCAGCCCGGACAGGGGAAATTTTAACACCATATATTTT. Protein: CASSPDRGNFNTIYF.

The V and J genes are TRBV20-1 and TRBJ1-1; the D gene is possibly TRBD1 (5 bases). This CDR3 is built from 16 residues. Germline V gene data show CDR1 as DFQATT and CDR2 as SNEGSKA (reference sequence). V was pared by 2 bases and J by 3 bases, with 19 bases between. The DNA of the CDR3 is TGCAGTGCTAGATCTCCGGGACCCCGAACGGACACTGAAGCTTTCTTT. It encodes CSARSPGPRTDTEAFF.

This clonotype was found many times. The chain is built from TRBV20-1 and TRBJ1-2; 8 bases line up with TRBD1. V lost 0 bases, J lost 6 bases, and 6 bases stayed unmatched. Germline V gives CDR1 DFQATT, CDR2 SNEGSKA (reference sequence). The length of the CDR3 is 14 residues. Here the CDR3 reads CSARESGGEDGYTF. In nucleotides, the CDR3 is TGCAGTGCTAGAGAGTCAGGGGGCGAAGATGGCTACACCTTC.

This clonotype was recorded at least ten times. The CDR3 loop reads CASSGLAASTDTQYF. As DNA, the CDR3 is TGTGCCAGCAGCGGACTAGCGGCTAGCACAGATACGCAGTATTTT. J is TRBJ2-3 and V is TRBV9; 9 bases are shared with TRBD2. This CDR3 is built from 15 residues. J lost 0 bases, V lost 3 bases, and 2 bases had no gene match. The germline V gene encodes CDR1 SGDLS and CDR2 YYNGEE.

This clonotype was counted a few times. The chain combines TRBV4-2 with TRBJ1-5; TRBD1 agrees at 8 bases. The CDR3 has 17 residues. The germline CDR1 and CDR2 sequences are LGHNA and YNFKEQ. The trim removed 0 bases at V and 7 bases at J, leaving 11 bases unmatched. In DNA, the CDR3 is TGTGCCAGCAGCCAAGAACCTGGACAGGGTCTGAGCCAGCCCCAGCATTTT. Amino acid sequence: CASSQEPGQGLSQPQHF.